These 25 T cell receptor beta chains share one sample of origin, sequenced in a study of radiation and T cells in renal cell carcinoma. As for time point: baseline pretreatment blood. Stated treatment: 15 Gy SBRT to primary tumor, nephrectomy 4 weeks later. Data came from immunoSEQ multiplex PCR; TCRdb stores just in-frame clones and leaves some out. The table shows 20,000 to 25,000 clones, with roughly 80% occurring only once. The specimen was blood, collected from a patient whose treatment included radiotherapy and nephrectomy. All receptors come from a man aged 60 to 69 with renal cell carcinoma.

This chain connects TRBV27 to TRBJ2-7, with D perhaps assigned TRBD1 or TRBD2 (5 bases each). This CDR3 contains 15 residues. Germline CDR1 reads MNHEY; CDR2 reads SMNVEV (reference sequence). V lost 5 bases, J lost 0 bases, and 14 bases lay in between. Written as DNA, the CDR3 is TGTGCCAGCAGTGGGACCAGGACACACTCCTACGAGCAGTACTTC. This gives the protein CASSGTRTHSYEQYF.

This chain links TRBV5-5 with TRBJ1-3, with D unresolved. The CDR3 length is 15 residues. With 0 bases removed from V and 2 bases from J, the gap between germline ends came to 9 bases. The germline V gene has CDR1 SGHKS and CDR2 YYEKEE (reference sequence). CDR3 sequence: CASSLESPTGNTIYF. The CDR3 nucleotides are TGTGCCAGCAGCTTGGAGTCTCCTACTGGAAACACCATATATTTT.

A single count supports this clone. The chain joins TRBV7-2 to TRBJ2-5, with D uncertain. This CDR3 spans 13 amino acids. Between the trimmed V and J ends, which lost 5 bases and 2 bases, there was a span of 9 bases. Germline V lookup: CDR1 SGHTA, CDR2 FQGNSA. The CDR3 loop is CASSPELQETQYF. In nucleotides, the CDR3 is TGTGCCAGCAGCCCCGAACTACAAGAGACCCAGTACTTC.

The chain recombines TRBV11-2 with TRBJ2-4, with TRBD2 as a possible D gene (6 bases). CDR1 and CDR2 (germline): SGHAT, FQNNGV. CDR3 length equals 13 residues. The V gene lost 3 bases and the J gene lost 6 bases, with 9 bases spanning the gap. This CDR3 reads CASSFWTTNIQYF. The CDR3 bases are TGTGCCAGCAGCTTCTGGACTACAAACATTCAGTACTTC. The full variable domain, completed using reference TRBV11-2 and TRBJ2-4, is EAGVAQSPRYKIIEKRQSVAFWCNPISGHATLYWYQQILGQGPKLLIQFQNNGVVDDSQLPKDRFSAERLKGVDSTLKIQPAKLEDSAVYLCASSFWTTNIQYFGAGTRLSVL.

The chain has TRBV7-2 and TRBJ1-3, with no clear D. Germline CDR1 SGHTA, CDR2 FQGNSA. Trimming stripped 10 bases from V and 0 bases from J, with 13 bases between. The CDR3 sequence is 14 residues long. This chain's CDR3 is CATARQSSGNTIYF. The CDR3 nucleotides read TGTGCCACCGCGAGGCAGTCCTCTGGAAACACCATATATTTT.

V is TRBV6-1 and J is TRBJ2-1; 12 nucleotides match TRBD2. Germline assignment: CDR1 MNHNS and CDR2 SASEGT. The CDR3 is 14 residues long. The V segment lost 4 bases and the J segment 12 bases; nucleotides outside the gene matches: 7. The CDR3 spells CASSAASGRAGQFF. CDR3 sequence (DNA): TGTGCCAGCAGTGCGGCTAGCGGGAGGGCCGGGCAGTTCTTC.

The rearrangement joins TRBV7-9 to TRBJ2-3; no clear D. The CDR3 spans 15 residues. CDR1 is SEHNR, CDR2 FQNEAQ, per germline (reference sequence). The germline V and J ends were trimmed by 2 bases and 2 bases, with 11 bases remaining between them. This CDR3 is CASSLRAGATDTQYF. In DNA form, the CDR3 reads TGTGCCAGCAGCTTAAGGGCAGGAGCCACAGATACGCAGTATTTT.

The J gene is TRBJ2-3, the V gene TRBV27; either TRBD1 or TRBD2 may fit D (5 bases each). The V and J ends lost 5 bases and 2 bases respectively, with 14 bases between them. Germline assignment: CDR1 MNHEY and CDR2 SMNVEV (reference sequence). The CDR3 consists of 15 residues. This CDR3 is CASSILGDPTDTQYF. In DNA form, the CDR3 reads TGTGCCAGCAGTATACTGGGGGATCCCACAGATACGCAGTATTTT.

By sample share, this clone is medium-sized. The CDR3 DNA reads as TGTGCCAGCAGTGAATCCAATGAGCAGTTCTTC. This encodes CASSESNEQFF. The chain recombines TRBV6-1 with TRBJ2-1; D gene uncertain. The CDR3 sequence is 11 residues long. V was trimmed by 2 bases and J by 6 bases, leaving 2 bases between them. Germline V gene data show CDR1 as MNHNS and CDR2 as SASEGT.

Only a few counts were recorded for this clone. This sequence joins TRBV4-2 and TRBJ2-7; perhaps D is TRBD1 or TRBD2 (6 bases each). The CDR3 runs to 15 residues. CDR1 is LGHNA and CDR2 is YNFKEQ in the germline V gene. The V and J ends lost 1 base and 4 bases respectively, with 14 bases between them. The CDR3 nucleotides read TGTGCCAGCAGCCAAGCGGAGGGGGGAGAGTACGAGCAGTACTTC. Amino acid sequence: CASSQAEGGEYEQYF.

The gene calls are TRBV5-1 and TRBJ2-1; TRBD2 aligns across 8 bases. Trimming took 0 bases from V and 0 from J; bases not matched to a gene: 8. This CDR3 spans 18 amino acids. Looked up from germline, CDR1 is SGHRS and CDR2 is YFSETQ. The CDR3 loop reads CASSLGGPGTSSYNEQFF. CDR3 bases: TGCGCCAGCAGCTTGGGGGGGCCCGGGACTAGCTCCTACAATGAGCAGTTCTTC. Supplemented by reference TRBV5-1 and TRBJ2-1, the full variable domain reads KAGVTQTPRYLIKTRGQQVTLSCSPISGHRSVSWYQQTPGQGLQFLFEYFSETQRNKGNFPGRFSGRQFSNSRSEMNVSTLELGDSALYLCASSLGGPGTSSYNEQFFGPGTRLTVL.

V usage is TRBV13 and J usage is TRBJ1-2; D is uncertain. The ends were cut back, 0 bases at V and 2 bases at J, with 7 bases in the middle. The germline V gene has CDR1 PRHDT and CDR2 FYEKMQ (reference sequence). The CDR3 runs to 14 residues. This CDR3 reads CASSLGLGNYGYTF. As DNA, the CDR3 is TGTGCCAGCAGCTTAGGACTCGGAAACTATGGCTACACCTTC. Full variable domain (missing parts from reference TRBV13 and TRBJ1-2): AAGVIQSPRHLIKEKRETATLKCYPIPRHDTVYWYQQGPGQDPQFLISFYEKMQSDKGSIPDRFSAQQFSDYHSELNMSSLELGDSALYFCASSLGLGNYGYTFGSGTRLTVV.

This clone was detected only once. This sequence joins TRBV18 and TRBJ2-2; tentatively, D is TRBD2 (5 bases). The CDR3 spans 12 residues. Per the germline V gene, CDR1 is KGHSH and CDR2 is LQKENI. The V gene lost 6 bases and the J gene lost 6 bases, with 8 bases spanning the gap. The CDR3 nucleotides read TGTGCCAGCTCGCCGGACTCCGGGGAGCTGTTTTTT. Protein sequence: CASSPDSGELFF.

This clone was picked up one time. The CDR3 loop reads CASSLRLSGEAFF. The CDR3, as DNA: TGTGCCAGCAGCCTCAGACTCAGCGGTGAAGCTTTCTTT. This rearrangement joins TRBV13 to TRBJ1-1; the D is unclear. Looked up from germline, CDR1 is PRHDT and CDR2 is FYEKMQ (reference sequence). V was shortened by 5 bases and J by 7 bases, with 14 bases between the two germline ends. The CDR3 length is 13 residues. Using reference TRBV13 and TRBJ1-1 for the parts outside the CDR3, the full variable domain is AAGVIQSPRHLIKEKRETATLKCYPIPRHDTVYWYQQGPGQDPQFLISFYEKMQSDKGSIPDRFSAQQFSDYHSELNMSSLELGDSALYFCASSLRLSGEAFFGQGTRLTVV.

This clone showed up just once. CDR3 nucleotide sequence: TGCGCCAGCAAGAACGTCGGGTACAATGAGCAGTTCTTC. As protein: CASKNVGYNEQFF. J is TRBJ2-1 and V is TRBV5-1; D unclear. The V and J ends lost 6 bases and 4 bases respectively, with 11 bases between them. Germline loops: CDR1 SGHRS, CDR2 YFSETQ. CDR3 length equals 13 residues.

This chain joins TRBV19 and TRBJ2-7; a possible D gene is TRBD2 (5 bases). V lost 3 bases to trimming and J lost 3 bases, with 12 bases between them. CDR1 LNHDA and CDR2 SQIVND come from the germline V gene (reference sequence). The CDR3 loop spans 14 amino acids. Here the CDR3 reads CASSMAGKNYEQYF. The DNA of the CDR3 is TGTGCCAGTAGTATGGCCGGGAAAAACTACGAGCAGTACTTC. The full variable domain, in which reference TRBV19 and TRBJ2-7 provide the parts outside the CDR3, is DGGITQSPKYLFRKEGQNVTLSCEQNLNHDAMYWYRQDPGQGLRLIYYSQIVNDFQKGDIAEGYSVSREKKESFPLTVTSAQKNPTAFYLCASSMAGKNYEQYFGPGTRLTVT.

The V gene is TRBV5-4, the J gene TRBJ2-1, with 8 bases fitting TRBD2. Trimming cost V 2 bases and J 4 bases; bases outside gene matches: 5. CDR1 is SGHNT, CDR2 YYREEE, per germline (reference sequence). The CDR3 is 15 amino acids. Here the CDR3 DNA reads TGTGCCAGCAGCTTCTATACGGGAGGGTACAATGAGCAGTTCTTC. Translation gives CASSFYTGGYNEQFF.

This chain joins TRBV7-2 and TRBJ2-2, with 8 nucleotides matching TRBD2. The CDR3 contains 15 residues. From germline, CDR1 is SGHTA and CDR2 FQGNSA. V lost 9 bases to trimming and J lost 7 bases; unmatched junction nucleotides: 13. CDR3 region: CASARAGGNGGELFF. CDR3 nucleotide sequence: TGTGCCAGTGCTCGGGCGGGAGGTAATGGCGGGGAGCTGTTTTTT.

The V gene is TRBV7-2, the J gene TRBJ2-7, with D perhaps being TRBD1 or TRBD2 (5 bases each). Trimming left V 5 bases short and J 6 bases short, with 14 bases between. Germline V CDR1 and CDR2: SGHTA, FQGNSA. The CDR3 sequence is 13 residues long. The CDR3 loop is CASSRGPGGEQYF. Here the CDR3 DNA reads TGTGCCAGCAGCCGGGGCCCAGGCGGCGAGCAGTACTTC.

The chain has TRBV7-9 and TRBJ1-3; D is possibly TRBD1 (6 bases). This CDR3 spans 14 amino acids. Germline CDR1 reads SEHNR; CDR2 reads FQNEAQ (reference sequence). Trimming stripped 4 bases from V and 8 bases from J, with 15 bases between. This CDR3 reads CASSSVTGWHTIYF. CDR3 sequence (DNA): TGTGCCAGCAGCTCAGTTACAGGGTGGCACACCATATATTTT.

This clone showed up just a few times. The chain joins TRBV7-9 to TRBJ2-3, with 7 positions matching TRBD2. Trimming took 5 bases from V and 0 from J; bases not matched to a gene: 11. The CDR3 loop spans 17 amino acids. Per the germline V gene, CDR1 is SEHNR and CDR2 is FQNEAQ (reference sequence). The CDR3 sequence is CASSPSAGHPSTDTQYF. CDR3 nucleotide sequence: TGTGCCAGCAGCCCCTCAGCGGGGCACCCTAGCACAGATACGCAGTATTTT.

The V gene is TRBV5-1, the J gene TRBJ1-2; D not resolved. V lost 0 bases and J lost 0, with 9 bases in between. The CDR3 is 15 residues long. The germline V gene has CDR1 SGHRS and CDR2 YFSETQ. CDR3 sequence: CASSLEPLANYGYTF. In nucleotides, the CDR3 is TGCGCCAGCAGCTTGGAGCCGTTAGCTAACTATGGCTACACCTTC.

The chain uses TRBV6-6 and TRBJ2-6; D gene ambiguous. Germline V gene lookup returns CDR1 MNHNY and CDR2 SVGAGI (reference sequence). The CDR3 totals 16 residues. V was shortened by 6 bases and J by 0 bases, with 12 bases between the two germline ends. The CDR3 nucleotides are TGTGCCAGCAGCTCTACTTATATCTCTGGGGCCAACGTCCTGACTTTC. Protein product: CASSSTYISGANVLTF.

This clone was picked up one time. The J gene is TRBJ1-2, the V gene TRBV6-1; 7 positions match TRBD1. The CDR3 totals 14 residues. Germline CDR1 reads MNHNS; CDR2 reads SASEGT. Unmatched junction bases numbered 3, after V lost 1 base and J lost 4 bases. For the CDR3, the DNA is TGTGCCAGCAGTGAAGAGAGGACAGGCTATGGCTACACCTTC. Amino acid sequence: CASSEERTGYGYTF.

V is TRBV30 and J is TRBJ1-5; possibly TRBD1 for D (5 bases). The V gene lost 2 bases and the J gene lost 4 bases, with 12 bases spanning the gap. Germline V gives CDR1 GTSNPN, CDR2 SVGIG (reference sequence). The CDR3 is made up of 14 amino acids. As DNA, the CDR3 is TGTGCCTGGAGTTGGGGGAGCCCAAATCAGCCCCAGCATTTT. Translation: CAWSWGSPNQPQHF.